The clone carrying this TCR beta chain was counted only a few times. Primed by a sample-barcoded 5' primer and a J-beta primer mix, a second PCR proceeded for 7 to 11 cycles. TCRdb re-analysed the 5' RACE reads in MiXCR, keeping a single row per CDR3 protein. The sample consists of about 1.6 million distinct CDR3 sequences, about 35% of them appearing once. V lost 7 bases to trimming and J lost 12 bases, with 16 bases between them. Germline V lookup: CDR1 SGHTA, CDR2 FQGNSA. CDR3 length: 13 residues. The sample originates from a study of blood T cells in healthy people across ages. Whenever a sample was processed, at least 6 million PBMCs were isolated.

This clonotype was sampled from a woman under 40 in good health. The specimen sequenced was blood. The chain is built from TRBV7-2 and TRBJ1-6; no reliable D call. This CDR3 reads CASTQDGRGPLHF. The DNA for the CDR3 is TGTGCCAGCACCCAAGACGGACGTGGACCCCTCCACTTT.